This is a list of T cell receptor beta chains from one sample in a study of control samples from healthy donors and cancer patients. The table came from immunoSEQ multiplex PCR; TCRdb's copy has only in-frame clones and leaves some out. The sample holds about 120,000 clones, 92% seen once. The sequenced sample consisted of blood. These receptors were collected from a woman in her 50s in good health. CDR3s include the opening cysteine and the closing phenylalanine or tryptophan. A D gene is named only where the DNA matches it firmly. Part of the rows lack a size; the others show once, few, many or a class for expanded clones.

CDR3nt	CDR3aa	j_gene	d_gene	abundance	v_gene	len
TGTGCCAGCAGTGAATGGCAGGGCGATCCTAGCACAGATACGCAGTATTTT	CASSEWQGDPSTDTQYF	TRBJ2-3	NA	NA	TRBV6-1	17
TGTGCCAGTAGGTCCCAGGGGCGAGCTAACTATGGCTACACCTTC	CASRSQGRANYGYTF	TRBJ1-2	NA	NA	TRBV19	15
TGTGCCAGTAGTATCAGAGGACAGGGGAAAAACACTGAAGCTTTCTTT	CASSIRGQGKNTEAFF	TRBJ1-1	TRBD1	NA	TRBV19	16
TGTGCCAGCACCAATGAAGCGGGGGTAAGCACTGAAGCTTTCTTT	CASTNEAGVSTEAFF	TRBJ1-1	NA	NA	TRBV6-5	15
TGTGCCTGGAGTGTTCCGGGACAGTACGCTATCTTGAATGAAAAACTGTTTTTT	CAWSVPGQYAILNEKLFF	TRBJ1-4	TRBD1	NA	TRBV30	18
TGTGCCAGCAGTTCGACAGGGGAAAAGAACACTGAAGCTTTCTTT	CASSSTGEKNTEAFF	TRBJ1-1	TRBD1	NA	TRBV27	15
TGCGCCAGCAGCCAAGTAGGGGATGAGCAGTACTTC	CASSQVGDEQYF	TRBJ2-7	NA	NA	TRBV4-1	12
TGTGCCAGCAGCCGGACATCTTCAGGTGGCTACACCTTC	CASSRTSSGGYTF	TRBJ1-2	NA	NA	TRBV3-1/TRBV3-2	13
TGTGCCAGTAGAGACGGGACAGGGCTTCTGAACACTGAAGCTTTCTTT	CASRDGTGLLNTEAFF	TRBJ1-1	TRBD1	NA	TRBV19	16
TGTGCCACCCTGGAGGTAGACACCATATATTTT	CATLEVDTIYF	TRBJ1-3	NA	NA	TRBV10-3	11
TGTGCCAGCAGCTCCCGGGGACAGGGAAGATCACCCCTCCACTTT	CASSSRGQGRSPLHF	TRBJ1-6	TRBD1	NA	TRBV11-2	15
TGTGCCAGCAGCGTAACAGGGTTCTCTGGAAACACCATATATTTT	CASSVTGFSGNTIYF	TRBJ1-3	NA	NA	TRBV6-5	15
TGTGCCAGCAGTTTTACCTGGCAAACGGGAAACACTGAAGCTTTCTTT	CASSFTWQTGNTEAFF	TRBJ1-1	NA	NA	TRBV27	16
TGTGCCACCACCGGGGGGGCCGGGGAGCTGTTTTTT	CATTGGAGELFF	TRBJ2-2	TRBD2	NA	TRBV6-6	12
TGTGCCAGCAGCCACAGGGGGCGGGGCGGGGAGCTGTTTTTT	CASSHRGRGGELFF	TRBJ2-2	TRBD1	NA	TRBV5-5	14
TGCGCCAGCAGCCTCGTCTTGGGGGGGGGCGAACGGGCGGAGACCCAGTACTTC	CASSLVLGGGERAETQYF	TRBJ2-5	NA	NA	TRBV4-1	18
TGTGCCAGCAGCCGGGAAGAAAATCAGCCCCAGCATTTT	CASSREENQPQHF	TRBJ1-5	NA	NA	TRBV6-5	13
TGCAGCGTAGAGCCCGGACAGGGAAGGCCAGGGGGCTACACCTTC	CSVEPGQGRPGGYTF	TRBJ1-2	TRBD1	NA	TRBV29-1	15
TGTGCCAGTAGTATAGTTTTCCAGACATTGCAGCCCCAGCATTTT	CASSIVFQTLQPQHF	TRBJ1-5	NA	NA	TRBV19	15
TGTGCCAGCAGTCAGGGGACTGAAGCTTTCTTT	CASSQGTEAFF	TRBJ1-1	NA	NA	TRBV6-5	11
TGCGCCAGCAGCTCCTCGAGCGGCAGCAGCTCCTACAATGAGCAGTTCTTC	CASSSSSGSSSYNEQFF	TRBJ2-1	NA	NA	TRBV5-1	17
TGCAGCGTTGAAGATCCTGGGAAAGGAAACACCATATATTTT	CSVEDPGKGNTIYF	TRBJ1-3	NA	NA	TRBV29-1	14
TGTGCCAGTAGCCCTCGACAGACCTCCTATAATTCACCCCTCCACTTT	CASSPRQTSYNSPLHF	TRBJ1-6	NA	NA	TRBV19	16
TGCGCCAGTAAGACCCTACCCTCTGGAAACACCATATATTTT	CASKTLPSGNTIYF	TRBJ1-3	NA	NA	TRBV5-1	14
TGTGCCAGCTCGCTGACAGCGAACTACGAGCAGTACTTC	CASSLTANYEQYF	TRBJ2-7	NA	NA	TRBV18	13
TGCGCCAGCAGCGAGACAGGGTCTGGAAACACCATATATTTT	CASSETGSGNTIYF	TRBJ1-3	TRBD1	once	TRBV5-1	14
TGTGCCAGCAGCGTAGCTTCCTCAACCTCCCCCTATGGCTACACCTTC	CASSVASSTSPYGYTF	TRBJ1-2	NA	NA	TRBV9	16
TGCGCCAGCAGCTTGGGGCAGGGGACGAACTATGGCTACACCTTC	CASSLGQGTNYGYTF	TRBJ1-2	NA	NA	TRBV5-1	15
TGTGCCAGCAGCCCTTCGTCGGGGCGTAGCAATCAGCCCCAGCATTTT	CASSPSSGRSNQPQHF	TRBJ1-5	NA	NA	TRBV6-2/TRBV6-3	16
TGTGCCAGCAACCCTAGGACAGGGACTGGAAACACCATATATTTT	CASNPRTGTGNTIYF	TRBJ1-3	TRBD1	NA	TRBV2	15
TGTGCCAGCAGTGATGAGGGGATGAGCACAGATACGCAGTATTTT	CASSDEGMSTDTQYF	TRBJ2-3	NA	NA	TRBV2	15
TGTGCTAGCAGCCGTTATCTACAGGACACCGGGGAGCTGTTTTTT	CASSRYLQDTGELFF	TRBJ2-2	NA	NA	TRBV7-7	15
TGTGCCAGCAGCTTGGGCAGTTTCTTTCCCTATGGCTACACCTTC	CASSLGSFFPYGYTF	TRBJ1-2	NA	NA	TRBV11-2	15